The clone carrying this TCR beta chain appeared a few times. One entry per CDR3 protein results from TCRdb running MiXCR on the 5' RACE reads. The sample holds some 240,000 distinct CDR3 sequences; approximately 3.2% are singletons and the top ten take approximately 3%. This sample stems from a study of T cells after yellow fever vaccination. Study as a whole: It was SMART-Seq v4 Ultra Low Input that prepared the fractions with low cell numbers.

CDR3 length: 14 residues. Germline V gene lookup returns CDR1 KGHDR and CDR2 SFDVKD. Trimming cost V 9 bases and J 5 bases; bases outside gene matches: 4. This specimen was CD4+ T cells sorted from PBMCs, taken 10 days after the yellow fever booster vaccination. The receptor was derived from a man aged 18 to 30 who received the YFV17D yellow fever vaccine. J is TRBJ2-2 and V is TRBV24-1, with 11 bases that match TRBD2. The chain's CDR3 is CATGTSGGTGELFF. Here the CDR3 DNA reads TGTGCCACCGGGACTAGCGGAGGAACCGGGGAGCTGTTTTTT.